This TCR beta chain was identified in a study of CD8+ T cells in alopecia areata. Study summary: Treatment ran 6 to 18 months, with 6 months of follow-up afterward. Findings of the study overall: Numerous clones, expanded in lesions, remained in scalp and blood during tofacitinib.

As to this clone: Its target is not known.

Documented treatment: oral pan-JAK inhibitor, 5-10 mg twice daily. Separation by sorting yielded CD4+ and CD8+ T cells from PBMCs. V gave up 1 base and J gave up 6 bases, with 9 bases separating them. CDR1 is SGHVS and CDR2 is FNYEAQ in the germline V gene. The CDR3 runs to 14 residues. Extracted from the samples, RNA was reverse transcribed into cDNA to serve as the sequencing template. Clones were read by immunoSEQ multiplex PCR, and TCRdb kept only the in-frame ones, dropping some. This sample has around 100,000 clones, with 80% to 90% found just once. The sample here was CD8+ T cells sorted from blood, taken at approximately week 30, from a patient treated with tofacitinib. This rearrangement joins TRBV7-6 to TRBJ2-2; D gene ambiguous. The sequence came from a human donor with alopecia areata. The DNA of the CDR3 is TGTGCCAGCAGCTTAGTTGCGAGTCCCGGGGAGCTGTTTTTT. It codes for CASSLVASPGELFF.